A selection of T cell receptor beta chains follows, all from one sample in a study of cytomegalovirus exposure and HLA in healthy donors. The data were produced by immunoSEQ multiplex PCR, yet TCRdb's version contains in-frame clones alone and is incomplete. In the table there are 110,000 or so clones, 73% of which are singletons. The material sequenced was PBMCs. The receptors originated from a man aged 35 to 55 in good health and CMV-seronegative. Both conserved end residues are part of each CDR3. The D gene is left open where the match is weak. Clone size is not always given. Where it is, it says once, few, many or a class for expanded clones.

V gene	clone size	J gene	D gene	CDR3 DNA	CDR3 protein
TRBV7-8	.	TRBJ2-7	.	TGTGCCAGCAGCTTAGCCGGGGGTTGGGACGAGCAGTACTTC	CASSLAGGWDEQYF
TRBV7-8	.	TRBJ1-1	.	TGTGCCAGCAGCTATTTACGGGGTTACACTGAAGCTTTCTTT	CASSYLRGYTEAFF
TRBV5-6	.	TRBJ1-5	.	TGTGCCAGCAGCCGCTACGGGGGCAATCAGCCCCAGCATTTT	CASSRYGGNQPQHF
TRBV7-3	.	TRBJ2-5	TRBD2	TGTGCCAGCAGCCCTTCCGGCGGGGGGATCCAAGAGACCCAGTACTTC	CASSPSGGGIQETQYF
TRBV7-9	once	TRBJ2-5	TRBD2	TGTGCCAGCAGCTCTCCTCGACTAGCGGGGGGCCAAGAGACCCAGTACTTC	CASSSPRLAGGQETQYF
TRBV5-6	.	TRBJ2-5	TRBD2	TGTGCCAGCAGCTTGGAGGGACTAGCGGGGTTAGAGACCCAGTACTTC	CASSLEGLAGLETQYF
TRBV19	.	TRBJ2-7	.	TGTGTCAGTAGTATCCGTGGAGGAGAGCAGTACTTC	CVSSIRGGEQYF
TRBV28	.	TRBJ2-1	TRBD2	TGTGCCAGCAGTCGACTAGCGGGGGGGAACAATGAGCAGTTCTTC	CASSRLAGGNNEQFF
TRBV7-8	.	TRBJ2-1	TRBD2	TGTGGCACAAGCGGGGGGGCGTCGGGCAATGAGCAGTTCTTC	CGTSGGASGNEQFF
TRBV6-5	.	TRBJ1-2	TRBD1	TGTGCCAGCAGTTACTACAGGGGTGGCAACTATGGCTACACCTTC	CASSYYRGGNYGYTF
TRBV28	.	TRBJ1-4	.	TGTGCCAGCAGTTTCCGTGAGTGGGGCTTAACGCGTGAAAAACTGTTTTTT	CASSFREWGLTREKLFF
TRBV4-1	.	TRBJ1-4	.	TGCGCCAGCAGCCAAGACTTAGGGGCAGGCGAAAAACTGTTTTTT	CASSQDLGAGEKLFF
TRBV6-1	.	TRBJ1-1	TRBD1	TGTGCCAGCAGTGCGGGACAGGGGGTCGGTGGAGCTTTCTTT	CASSAGQGVGGAFF
TRBV28	once	TRBJ1-4	.	TGTGCCAGCAGTTTATTCGTCTCCCGGACTAATGAAAAACTGTTTTTT	CASSLFVSRTNEKLFF
TRBV10-3	few	TRBJ1-3	.	TGTGCCATCAGTGAGTGGGGGCAGTCCTCTGGAAACACCATATATTTT	CAISEWGQSSGNTIYF
TRBV6-5	few	TRBJ1-1	.	TGTGCCAGCAGTTACTCGTGGAGGGCTAGCGCTGAAGCTTTCTTT	CASSYSWRASAEAFF
TRBV7-8	few	TRBJ1-1	TRBD1	TGTGCCAGCAGCCAATGGACAGGGGAAAACACTGAAGCTTTCTTT	CASSQWTGENTEAFF
TRBV7-2	.	TRBJ1-3	.	TGTGCCAGCAGCTCTCGCCAGGCTGGAAACACCATATATTTT	CASSSRQAGNTIYF
TRBV19	few	TRBJ2-3	.	TGTGCCAGTAGTATCGGCCCGATTCGGGGGAGCCCCACAGATACGCAGTATTTT	CASSIGPIRGSPTDTQYF
TRBV12-5	medium-sized	TRBJ2-1	.	TGTGCTAGTGGTCCTTACAGGGCTCATGAGCAGTTCTTC	CASGPYRAHEQFF
TRBV2	.	TRBJ2-1	.	TGTGCCAGCCGCCCGACGACAAGGTGGCAGTTCTTC	CASRPTTRWQFF
TRBV7-2	.	TRBJ1-5	.	TGTGCCAGCAGCTTAGCAAGGGCAGGAGGTAGTGGCAATCAGCCCCAGCATTTT	CASSLARAGGSGNQPQHF
TRBV18	.	TRBJ1-5	.	TGTGCCAGCTCAAACGGGCAGGGTGGCAATCAGCCCCAGCATTTT	CASSNGQGGNQPQHF
TRBV7-9	.	TRBJ2-7	.	TGTGCCAGCAGCCGAGACAGAGAGCAGTACTTC	CASSRDREQYF
TRBV29-1	.	TRBJ1-2	TRBD1	TGCAGCGTCGAGACAGGGAACTCTTATGGCTACACCTTC	CSVETGNSYGYTF
TRBV2	.	TRBJ2-2	.	TGTGCCAGCAGAGATAACAGGGCCGGTTTTCGCGGGGAGCTGTTTTTT	CASRDNRAGFRGELFF
TRBV5-1	.	TRBJ2-7	.	TGCGCCAGCAGCTTGAGCTGGGACTCCACGTCCGAGCAGTACTTC	CASSLSWDSTSEQYF
TRBV30	.	TRBJ2-1	.	TGTGCCTGGAGATGGACGGGATCCTACAATGAGCAGTTCTTC	CAWRWTGSYNEQFF
TRBV7-9	.	TRBJ1-1	.	TGTGCCAGCAGCCCCTGGGGGCAGGGAGGGACTGAAGCTTTCTTT	CASSPWGQGGTEAFF
TRBV5-1	.	TRBJ1-2	TRBD1	TGCGCCAGCAGCGGGACAGGGGGCGGAGGATTCTATGGCTACACCTTC	CASSGTGGGGFYGYTF
TRBV4-2	.	TRBJ1-1	.	TGTGCCAGCAGCCAAGAACAGGGAGAAACTGAAGCTTTCTTT	CASSQEQGETEAFF
TRBV4-1	.	TRBJ2-5	TRBD2	TGCGCCAGCAGCCTTCACGGGACTAGCCAAGAGACCCAGTACTTC	CASSLHGTSQETQYF
TRBV27	few	TRBJ2-1	.	TGTGCCAGCAGTTTGTTTTATAGCGGAAGCTCCTACAATGAGCAGTTCTTC	CASSLFYSGSSYNEQFF
TRBV9	.	TRBJ2-1	.	TGTGCCAGCAGCGTACAGGGGAATGAGCAGTTCTTC	CASSVQGNEQFF
TRBV11-3	few	TRBJ2-1	.	TGTGCCAGCAGCTGGGGGGGCTCGGGCAATGAGCAGTTCTTC	CASSWGGSGNEQFF
TRBV27	.	TRBJ1-1	.	TGTGCCAGCAGCGCATGGACGAAGAGGGCTGAAGCTTTCTTT	CASSAWTKRAEAFF
TRBV7-2	.	TRBJ1-6	.	TGTGCCAGCAGCTTCGAACAAGCTAGTTCCAATTCACCCCTCCACTTT	CASSFEQASSNSPLHF
TRBV6-5	.	TRBJ2-7	.	TGTGCCAGCAGTTGGTCAGGTTACGAGCAGTACTTC	CASSWSGYEQYF
TRBV28	.	TRBJ2-2	TRBD1	TGTGCCAGCAGTCGACAGGGTAGACGAGTATACACCGGGGAGCTGTTTTTT	CASSRQGRRVYTGELFF
TRBV29-1	.	TRBJ1-5	.	TGCAGCGTTGAATATCCAGGGGCTCCAGATCAGCCCCAGCATTTT	CSVEYPGAPDQPQHF
TRBV7-9	.	TRBJ2-1	.	TGTGCCAGCAGATTGGGGGGTGGCTACAATGAGCAGTTCTTC	CASRLGGGYNEQFF
TRBV5-6	.	TRBJ1-5	TRBD1	TGTGCCAGCAGCCTCCGGGACAGGACGAATCAGCCCCAGCATTTT	CASSLRDRTNQPQHF
TRBV7-6	.	TRBJ2-2	.	TGTGCCAGCAGCTTAGTCGGGGCCGGGGAGCTGTTTTTT	CASSLVGAGELFF
TRBV5-6	.	TRBJ2-2	.	TGTGCCAGCAGCCCCGGACAGAACACCGGGGAGCTGTTTTTT	CASSPGQNTGELFF
TRBV19	once	TRBJ2-1	.	TGTGCCAGTAGTGGGGCTTGGCGCGGATCGAATGAGCAGTTCTTC	CASSGAWRGSNEQFF
TRBV7-3	.	TRBJ2-2	TRBD1	TGTGCCAGCAGCTTAGGGGCGGGACAGGGGTCCGCCGGGGAGCTGTTTTTT	CASSLGAGQGSAGELFF
TRBV7-3	.	TRBJ2-7	.	TGTGCCAGCAGCTTATCGTCCGGGGGATTGGACTACGAGCAGTACTTC	CASSLSSGGLDYEQYF
TRBV6-1	few	TRBJ1-2	.	TGTGCCAGCAGTGAATACAAAGGCTACACCTTC	CASSEYKGYTF
TRBV6-5	.	TRBJ2-7	TRBD2	TGTGCCAGCAGCCCTTCGGGAGGGGAGCAGTACTTC	CASSPSGGEQYF
TRBV5-1	.	TRBJ2-7	.	TGCGCCAGCAGCTTGGGACAGCAAGCCTACGAGCAGTACTTC	CASSLGQQAYEQYF
TRBV25-1	once	TRBJ1-1	TRBD1	TGTGCCAGCAGTGGTCCCGGGACAGGGGAAGGAGGCACTGAAGCTTTCTTT	CASSGPGTGEGGTEAFF
TRBV5-4	.	TRBJ1-3	.	TGTGCCAGCAGCTTAGGGGGTTCTGGAAACACCATATATTTT	CASSLGGSGNTIYF
TRBV27	once	TRBJ1-2	.	TGTGCCAGCAGCGCAGGGTCCCTCCTTAACTATGGCTACACCTTC	CASSAGSLLNYGYTF
TRBV6-5	.	TRBJ1-5	.	TGTGCCAGCAGCCCCGACATTACAGGACAGCCCCAGCATTTT	CASSPDITGQPQHF
TRBV18	.	TRBJ2-2	.	TGTGCCAGCTCACCACCGGGAGTCGGGGGCGGGGAGCTGTTTTTT	CASSPPGVGGGELFF
TRBV7-3	.	TRBJ2-1	TRBD2	TGTGCCAGCAGCCACACTAGCGGGGGGAATGAGCAGTTCTTC	CASSHTSGGNEQFF
TRBV6-6	.	TRBJ2-7	TRBD2	TGTGCCAGCAGTCCCCCCGCGGGGGGAAACGAGCAGTACTTC	CASSPPAGGNEQYF